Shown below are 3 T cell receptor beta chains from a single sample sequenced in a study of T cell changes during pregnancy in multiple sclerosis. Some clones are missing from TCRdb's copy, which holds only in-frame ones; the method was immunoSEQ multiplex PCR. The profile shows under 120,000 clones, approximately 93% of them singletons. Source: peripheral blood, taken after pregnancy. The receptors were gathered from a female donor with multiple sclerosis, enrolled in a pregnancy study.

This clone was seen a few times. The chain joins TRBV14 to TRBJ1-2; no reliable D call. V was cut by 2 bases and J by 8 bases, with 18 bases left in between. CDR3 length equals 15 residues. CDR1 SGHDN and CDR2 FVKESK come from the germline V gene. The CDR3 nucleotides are TGTGCCAGCAGCCAAAACGGACTGCCGATTGGGGGCTACACCTTC. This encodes CASSQNGLPIGGYTF. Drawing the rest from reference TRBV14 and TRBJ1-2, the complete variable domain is EAGVTQFPSHSVIEKGQTVTLRCDPISGHDNLYWYRRVMGKEIKFLLHFVKESKQDESGMPNNRFLAERTGGTYSTLKVQPAELEDSGVYFCASSQNGLPIGGYTFGSGTRLTVV.

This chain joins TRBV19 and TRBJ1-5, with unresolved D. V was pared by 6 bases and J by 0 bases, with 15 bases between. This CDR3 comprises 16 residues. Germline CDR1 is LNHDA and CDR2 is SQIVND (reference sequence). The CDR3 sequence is CASRDLDGNSNQPQHF. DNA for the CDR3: TGTGCCAGTAGGGACTTGGACGGAAATAGCAATCAGCCCCAGCATTTT.

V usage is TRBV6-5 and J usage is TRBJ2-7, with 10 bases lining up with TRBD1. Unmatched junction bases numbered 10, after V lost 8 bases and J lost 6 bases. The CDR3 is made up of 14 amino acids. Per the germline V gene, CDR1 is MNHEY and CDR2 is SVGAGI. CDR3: CASGGGTGVSEQYF. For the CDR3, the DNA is TGTGCCAGCGGTGGGGGGACAGGGGTTTCCGAGCAGTACTTC.